The clone carrying this T cell receptor beta chain has at least ten counts. The data derive from a study of T cells in Graves' hyperthyroidism and ophthalmopathy. Orbital computed tomography, thyroid ultrasound, serum thyroxine and TRAb, and clinical symptoms together informed the diagnoses. The V end was cut by 5 bases, the J end by 4 bases, with 20 bases between. Germline V gene sequence: CDR1 SNHLY, CDR2 FYNNEI. The CDR3 spans 17 residues. RNA transcripts gave rise to amplified TCR beta CDR3 regions. RT-PCR in the first round (using the HTBI primer set) targeted the TCR CDR3. TCRdb re-derived calls from the multiplex PCR reads in MiXCR, one entry per CDR3 protein. The sample lists under 400,000 distinct CDR3 sequences, over 15% seen once, with about 16% in the top ten.

This sequence originates from a middle-aged woman with Graves' ophthalmopathy. What was sequenced was blood. The chain combines TRBV2 with TRBJ2-2, with D possibly TRBD1 on 6 matching bases. In DNA, the CDR3 is TGTGCCAGCAGTCGGTTCAGGACAGAACCTCTCACCGGGGAGCTGTTTTTT. Amino acids: CASSRFRTEPLTGELFF.